A selection of T cell receptor beta chains follows, all from one sample in a study of blood T cell repertoires in COVID-19. Here immunoSEQ multiplex PCR was the method, and the copy in TCRdb shows in-frame clones only, minus some. Here the sample spans about 140,000 clones, about nine tenths being singletons. Input material: peripheral blood. The receptor source for this set is a human donor in a cohort sampled during active COVID-19. The CDR3 runs from the conserved cysteine through the conserved F or W. A D gene is named only where the DNA matches it firmly. Only part of the rows carry a size: once, few, many, or a class if the clone is expanded.

J | D | size | V | DNA | CDR3
TRBJ2-3 | - | - | TRBV4-1 | TGCGCCAGCAGCCAAGGGAACGGCGGGAGCACAGATACGCAGTATTTT | CASSQGNGGSTDTQYF
TRBJ1-5 | TRBD1 | - | TRBV6-5 | TGTGCCAGCTGGGACAGTTGGAATCAGCCCCAGCATTTT | CASWDSWNQPQHF
TRBJ2-3 | - | - | TRBV24-1 | TGTGCCACCAGTGACCCCAGACGGACTAACACAGATACGCAGTATTTT | CATSDPRRTNTDTQYF
TRBJ2-1 | TRBD2 | - | TRBV5-1 | TGCGCCAGCAGCTTGGCCGTAGCGGGGCAGCAGTTCTTC | CASSLAVAGQQFF
TRBJ2-1 | - | - | TRBV5-1 | TGCGCCAGCAGCTTGTTGGGGCGACTTGATGAGCAGTTCTTC | CASSLLGRLDEQFF
TRBJ2-7 | TRBD2 | - | TRBV5-1 | TGCGCCAGCAGCTTATTGCTAGCGGGGCGGAAGGACGACGAGCAGTACTTC | CASSLLLAGRKDDEQYF
TRBJ2-3 | TRBD2 | - | TRBV13 | TGTGCCAGCAGCCCCCCCAGCGGGGGGTTCACAGATACGCAGTATTTT | CASSPPSGGFTDTQYF
TRBJ1-1 | TRBD1 | - | TRBV7-2 | TGTGCCAGCAGCTTAGGGACAGGGGTGACTGAAGCTTTCTTT | CASSLGTGVTEAFF
TRBJ2-3 | - | once | TRBV5-4 | TGTGCCAGCAGCCCCGGAGGCGCCAGCACAATTGGGGATACGCAGTATTTT | CASSPGGASTIGDTQYF
TRBJ1-1 | - | - | TRBV7-9 | TGTGCCAGCAGCTTAGCTGTCCGCGACACTGAAGCTTTCTTT | CASSLAVRDTEAFF
TRBJ2-3 | TRBD2 | - | TRBV6-4 | TGTGCCAGCAGTGAGGCTAGCGGGGAAAAAGATACGCAGTATTTT | CASSEASGEKDTQYF
TRBJ2-3 | TRBD2 | - | TRBV30 | TGTGCCTGGAGTCCGGGGGGGCCGTCTTCAGATACGCAGTATTTT | CAWSPGGPSSDTQYF
TRBJ2-7 | - | few | TRBV4-1 | TGCGCCAGCAGCCATCCTCAGGGGACAAGTCGCTACGAGCAGTACTTC | CASSHPQGTSRYEQYF
TRBJ2-1 | TRBD2 | - | TRBV7-6 | TGTGCCAGCAGCTTAGCGTCTGGGCGGGGGGCCAATGAGCAGTTCTTC | CASSLASGRGANEQFF
TRBJ2-7 | TRBD2 | - | TRBV13 | TGTGCCAGCAGCTTAACTAGCGGGGGGGGCGACCAAGGCGAGCAGTACTTC | CASSLTSGGGDQGEQYF
TRBJ1-2 | - | - | TRBV19 | TGTGCCAGTAGCCCTCGGGGGAACGGCTACACCTTC | CASSPRGNGYTF
TRBJ2-1 | TRBD2 | - | TRBV5-8 | TGTGCCAGCAGAACTAGCGGGGGGGCGAGGTTCTTC | CASRTSGGARFF
TRBJ1-3 | - | - | TRBV30 | TGTGCCTGGAGTCTGTCTCCTGGAAACACCATATATTTT | CAWSLSPGNTIYF
TRBJ2-1 | - | - | TRBV6-4 | TGTGCCAGCAGTGACGTAGGGACAACCTCCTACAATGAGCAGTTCTTC | CASSDVGTTSYNEQFF
TRBJ2-2 | TRBD1 | - | TRBV2 | TGTGCCAGCACCCCGGACAGGATGGGTGAGCTGTTTTTT | CASTPDRMGELFF
TRBJ1-1 | TRBD1 | once | TRBV4-2 | TGTGCCAGCAGCGCACAGGGGATGAACACTGAAGCTTTCTTT | CASSAQGMNTEAFF
TRBJ1-1 | TRBD1 | - | TRBV6-6 | TGTGCCAGCAGTTACTTGACAGGGGGGTCTGAAGCTTTCTTT | CASSYLTGGSEAFF
TRBJ2-3 | - | - | TRBV7-2 | TGTGCCAGCAGCTTAGCGCGAAGGCGGGTGGGCACAGATACGCAGTATTTT | CASSLARRRVGTDTQYF
TRBJ1-5 | - | - | TRBV5-1 | TGCGCCAGCAGCCCGGACGGACTCTATAGCAATCAGCCCCAGCATTTT | CASSPDGLYSNQPQHF
TRBJ2-3 | TRBD1 | - | TRBV24-1 | TGTGCCACCAGTGACTACACAGGGGGGAGCACAGATACGCAGTATTTT | CATSDYTGGSTDTQYF
TRBJ2-7 | - | - | TRBV18 | TGTGCCAGCTCACCACTTCGGGGTGACGAGCAGTACTTC | CASSPLRGDEQYF
TRBJ2-3 | TRBD2 | - | TRBV5-1 | TGCGCCAGCAGCCGGTATAGCGGGGGGCGCACAGATACGCAGTATTTT | CASSRYSGGRTDTQYF
TRBJ1-3 | - | - | TRBV11-2 | TGTGCCAGCAGCTTAGATTTAGACACCATATATTTT | CASSLDLDTIYF
TRBJ2-1 | - | - | TRBV6-6 | TGTGCCAGCAGTTACGACTCCCTCTACAATGAGCAGTTCTTC | CASSYDSLYNEQFF
TRBJ1-6 | TRBD1 | - | TRBV5-1 | TGCGCCAGCAGCCTGCAGGACAGGGGGTCCTATAATTCACCCCTCCACTTT | CASSLQDRGSYNSPLHF
TRBJ2-5 | TRBD1 | - | TRBV15 | TGTGCCACCAGCAGGGGTCCGGGACAGGGGGCGGAGACCCAGTACTTC | CATSRGPGQGAETQYF
TRBJ1-1 | - | - | TRBV5-1 | TGCGCCAGCAGCGTGACAGCGAACACTGAAGCTTTCTTT | CASSVTANTEAFF
TRBJ2-7 | - | - | TRBV6-5 | TGTGCCAGCGGAATAGGACTGCTCTCCTACGAGCAGTACTTC | CASGIGLLSYEQYF
TRBJ1-2 | - | - | TRBV7-9 | TGTGCCAGCAGCAAGAACCGGGACATCTATCAAGCTAACTATGGCTACACCTTC | CASSKNRDIYQANYGYTF
TRBJ2-1 | - | once | TRBV5-4 | TGTGCCAGCAGCTCTAGGTTGGTCGGGACTAATGAGCAGTTCTTC | CASSSRLVGTNEQFF
TRBJ1-1 | TRBD1 | - | TRBV5-1 | TGCGCCAGCAGCTCACGGACAGGGGGTGAAGGTACTGAAGCTTTCTTT | CASSSRTGGEGTEAFF
TRBJ1-2 | - | once | TRBV7-2 | TGTGCCAGCAGCTTATATAGCTATGGCTACACCTTC | CASSLYSYGYTF
TRBJ1-1 | - | - | TRBV7-9 | TGTGCCAGCAGCCAGGGTAGCACTGAAGCTTTCTTT | CASSQGSTEAFF
TRBJ2-5 | - | - | TRBV5-1 | TGCGCCAGCAGCGGGGGGACAGTACAAGAGACCCAGTACTTC | CASSGGTVQETQYF
TRBJ2-5 | - | - | TRBV18 | TGTGCCAGCTCACCAGGTCTTGGCGAGACCCAGTACTTC | CASSPGLGETQYF
TRBJ2-3 | - | - | TRBV3-1/TRBV3-2 | TGTGCCAGCAGCCCCACGTATACTAGCACAGATACGCAGTATTTT | CASSPTYTSTDTQYF
TRBJ2-5 | TRBD1 | - | TRBV11-2 | TGTGCCAGCAGCCAAAACAGGGGCAGGGAGACCCAGTACTTC | CASSQNRGRETQYF
TRBJ1-2 | - | - | TRBV6-5 | TGTGCCAGCAGAGCAGGCTTCTATGGCTACACCTTC | CASRAGFYGYTF
TRBJ2-3 | TRBD1 | - | TRBV4-3 | TGCGCCAGCAGCCGAGGACAGGGGAGCACAGATACGCAGTATTTT | CASSRGQGSTDTQYF
TRBJ2-3 | - | - | TRBV7-2 | TGTGCCAGCAGCTTAGGTTGGCGGGTTAGCACAGATACGCAGTATTTT | CASSLGWRVSTDTQYF
TRBJ2-7 | TRBD1 | - | TRBV5-1 | TGCGCCAGCAGCTTGGGACAGGGGGCGGAGGAGCAGTACTTC | CASSLGQGAEEQYF
TRBJ2-3 | - | - | TRBV7-2 | TGTGCCAGCAGCTCGGGTAAACATAGCACAGATACGCAGTATTTT | CASSSGKHSTDTQYF
TRBJ2-7 | TRBD2 | - | TRBV13 | TGTGCCAGCAGCGTATCTAGCGGGGGAAAGTACGAGCAGTACTTC | CASSVSSGGKYEQYF
TRBJ2-3 | - | - | TRBV10-2 | TGCGCCAGCGGAGGGGAGGTTAGCACAGATACGCAGTATTTT | CASGGEVSTDTQYF